Each of the 27 T cell receptor beta chains below was sequenced from the same sample in a study of T cells in Graves' hyperthyroidism and ophthalmopathy. The source material, RNA transcripts, was used to amplify TCR beta CDR3 regions. When the TCR CDR3 underwent first-round RT-PCR, the HTBI primer set was used. TCRdb analysed the multiplex PCR reads with MiXCR anew, one entry per CDR3 protein. The sample lists about 570,000 distinct CDR3 sequences, 46% occurring once. The sequencing input was peripheral blood or thyroid tissue (not recorded which). These receptors came from an adult woman with Graves' disease, either hyperthyroidism or ophthalmopathy (not recorded which).

The sample holds many counts of this clonotype. The V and J genes are TRBV20-1 and TRBJ1-2; D gene uncertain. V gave up 5 bases and J gave up 3 bases, with 13 bases separating them. The length of the CDR3 is 13 residues. CDR1 DFQATT and CDR2 SNEGSKA come from the germline V gene (reference sequence). CDR3 loop: CSAPGKHYYGYTF. Written as DNA, the CDR3 is TGCAGTGCTCCTGGAAAACATTACTATGGCTACACCTTC.

V is TRBV29-1 and J is TRBJ2-7, with 8 nucleotides matching TRBD2. Germline V gene sequence: CDR1 SQVTM, CDR2 ANQGSEA. The CDR3 spans 11 residues. The CDR3 DNA sequence: TGCAGTTCCTACCTAGCGGGCGAGCAGTACTTC. This translates into CSSYLAGEQYF.

The V and J genes are TRBV10-3 and TRBJ2-5, with 9 bases fitting TRBD1. The length of the CDR3 is 16 residues. The trim removed 0 bases at V and 0 bases at J, leaving 2 bases unmatched. Germline-derived CDR1 and CDR2 are ENHRY and SYGVKD. Written as DNA, the CDR3 is TGTGCCATCAGTGAGTCCGGGACAGGGTACCAAGAGACCCAGTACTTC. It specifies CAISESGTGYQETQYF.

To note about this clonotype: The junction differs from germline at one of its ends, possibly a read error. The rearrangement links TRBV12-3 or TRBV12-4 to TRBJ1-1, with 9 bases identical to TRBD1. This CDR3 spans 14 amino acids. The CDR3 DNA reads as TGTGCCAGCAGGGAACAGGGGGCCCTCGCTGAAGCTTCCTTT. Amino acid sequence: CASREQGALAEASF.

J is TRBJ2-7 and V is TRBV14; 11 positions agree with TRBD2. The CDR3 is 16 residues long. Looked up from germline, CDR1 is SGHDN and CDR2 is FVKESK. Unmatched junction bases numbered 6, after V lost 1 base and J lost 4 bases. The CDR3 DNA reads as TGTGCCAGCAGCCAAGGGGGACTAGCGGTCCAATACGAGCAGTACTTC. Amino acids: CASSQGGLAVQYEQYF.

This clonotype was detected many times. This chain connects TRBV7-2 to TRBJ2-7, with D unresolved. V was shortened by 3 bases and J by 2 bases, with 11 bases between the two germline ends. The length of the CDR3 is 14 residues. Germline V gene sequence: CDR1 SGHTA, CDR2 FQGNSA. The CDR3 DNA sequence: TGTGCCAGCAGCTTGGGCGAGGATGCCTACGAGCAGTACTTC. Encoded protein: CASSLGEDAYEQYF.

Comment on this clonotype: A much larger clone sits a single nucleotide away, making a read error possible. V is TRBV6-4 and J is TRBJ1-1; 9 bases line up with TRBD1. CDR1 is MRHNA, CDR2 SNTAGT, per germline. The length of the CDR3 is 15 residues. With 0 bases clipped from V and 5 bases from J, the junction kept 4 bases outside the gene matches. The CDR3 reads CASSDSTGGWTEAFF. CDR3 bases: TGTGCCAGCAGTGACTCGACAGGGGGATGGACTGAAGCTTTCTTT.

The chain links TRBV12-3 or TRBV12-4 to TRBJ2-5; TRBD2 aligns across 7 bases. V lost 5 bases, J lost 2 bases, and 8 bases stayed unmatched. The length of the CDR3 is 15 residues. CDR3 coding DNA: TGTGCCAGCAGTCGAGAGGCGGGGGAGCAAGAGACCCAGTACTTC. Protein: CASSREAGEQETQYF.

The chain has TRBV7-9 and TRBJ1-6; the match to TRBD1 covers 7 bases. The CDR3 runs to 15 residues. In germline, CDR1 is SEHNR, CDR2 FQNEAQ (reference sequence). V shed 6 bases, J shed 9 bases, and the junction held 11 bases outside the gene matches. The CDR3 region is CASRTQGKDLSPLHF. In DNA, the CDR3 is TGTGCCAGCAGGACACAGGGGAAAGATCTTTCACCCCTCCACTTT. Full variable domain (remainder filled in from reference TRBV7-9 and TRBJ1-6): DTGVSQNPRHKITKRGQNVTFRCDPISEHNRLYWYRQTLGQGPEFLTYFQNEAQLEKSRLLSDRFSAERPKGSFSTLEIQRTEQGDSAMYLCASRTQGKDLSPLHFGNGTRLTVT.

The chain combines TRBV6-4 with TRBJ1-2, with 7 bases matching TRBD1. The trim removed 5 bases at V and 6 bases at J, leaving 12 bases unmatched. This CDR3 contains 15 residues. Germline assignment: CDR1 MRHNA and CDR2 SNTAGT. CDR3 coding DNA: TGTGCCAGCAGTCGTCCCGACAGGGATCGAAATGGCTACACCTTC. Encoded protein: CASSRPDRDRNGYTF.

The genes are TRBV5-1 and TRBJ1-5; D not resolved. V lost 2 bases and J 3 bases, leaving 9 bases between the germline ends. CDR1 SGHRS and CDR2 YFSETQ come from the germline V gene. The length of the CDR3 is 14 residues. CDR3 amino acids: CASSFSGDNQPQHF. CDR3 coding DNA: TGCGCCAGCAGCTTTTCAGGAGACAATCAGCCCCAGCATTTT.

This clonotype was found many times. This chain joins TRBV6-6 and TRBJ1-1; D might be TRBD1 (5 bases). There are 15 residues in the CDR3. Trimming cost V 7 bases and J 4 bases, with 19 bases left between them. Germline V gene data show CDR1 as MNHNY and CDR2 as SVGAGI (reference sequence). The CDR3 loop is CASILMGGTSTEAFF. DNA for the CDR3: TGTGCCAGCATTTTAATGGGAGGGACGAGCACTGAAGCTTTCTTT.

This chain links TRBV5-5 with TRBJ1-4, with 9 bases aligning to TRBD1. Germline V gene data show CDR1 as SGHKS and CDR2 as YYEKEE (reference sequence). The CDR3 has 15 residues. Unmatched junction bases numbered 7, after V lost 3 bases and J lost 7 bases. The CDR3 nucleotides read TGTGCCAGCAGCTCTACTACAGGGGGCCTTGAAAAACTGTTTTTT. Encoded protein: CASSSTTGGLEKLFF. The complete variable domain, with remaining parts taken from reference TRBV5-5 and TRBJ1-4, reads DAGVTQSPTHLIKTRGQQVTLRCSPISGHKSVSWYQQVLGQGPQFIFQYYEKEERGRGNFPDRFSARQFPNYSSELNVNALLLGDSALYLCASSSTTGGLEKLFFGSGTQLSVL.

The table lists this clonotype with many counts. This chain joins TRBV7-9 and TRBJ1-2; D is undetermined. The germline CDR1 and CDR2 sequences are SEHNR and FQNEAQ (reference sequence). The CDR3 totals 15 residues. Between the trimmed V and J ends, which lost 2 bases and 0 bases, there was a span of 10 bases. The CDR3 sequence is CASSLLRSSNYGYTF. The CDR3 nucleotides are TGTGCCAGCAGCTTACTGAGGTCCTCTAACTATGGCTACACCTTC.

The chain links TRBV10-3 to TRBJ2-7, with D hard to call. Germline V gene sequence: CDR1 ENHRY, CDR2 SYGVKD. The V and J ends lost 4 bases and 3 bases respectively, with 7 bases between them. This CDR3 has 12 amino acids. CDR3 sequence reads: CAISGAVYEQYF. The CDR3 region has the DNA TGTGCCATCAGTGGGGCCGTCTACGAGCAGTACTTC.

Points on this clonotype: This may be a read error, as it is one base from a much larger clone. The V gene is TRBV11-2, the J gene TRBJ2-7; 8 bases match TRBD1. The CDR3 sequence is 15 residues long. V was pared by 5 bases and J by 2 bases, with 8 bases of the junction left unmatched. CDR1 is SGHAT, CDR2 FQNNGV, per germline. The CDR3 loop reads CASSPDRGPTYEQYF. The CDR3 DNA follows: TGTGCCAGCAGCCCCGACAGGGGACCTACCTACGAGCAGTACTTC.

The CDR3 protein is CAISEAARARQPQHF. The CDR3 coding sequence is TGTGCCATCAGTGAGGCGGCACGGGCCCGGCAGCCCCAGCATTTT. The V and J genes are TRBV10-3 and TRBJ1-5; D is unresolved. Germline V gene lookup returns CDR1 ENHRY and CDR2 SYGVKD. The length of the CDR3 is 15 residues. V lost 2 bases to trimming and J lost 7 bases, with 15 bases between them.

The V call is TRBV7-2, the J call TRBJ2-7; 8 bases line up with TRBD2. V was clipped by 1 base and J by 3 bases; unmatched bases: 5. From germline, CDR1 is SGHTA and CDR2 FQGNSA. This CDR3 spans 15 amino acids. CDR3 nucleotides: TGTGCCAGCAGCTTAGGCGCGAGCGGGAGCTACGAGCAGTACTTC. Amino acid sequence: CASSLGASGSYEQYF.

This chain links TRBV6-6 with TRBJ1-1; no definite D call. The CDR3 consists of 10 residues. Germline V gene lookup returns CDR1 MNHNY and CDR2 SVGAGI (reference sequence). The V gene lost 6 bases and the J gene lost 10 bases, with 9 bases spanning the gap. CDR3 nucleotides: TGTGCCAGCAGCCCGGGTGGAGCTTTCTTT. It codes for CASSPGGAFF.

There are many counts of this clonotype. V is TRBV12-3 or TRBV12-4 and J is TRBJ1-3; TRBD1 is a possible D gene (6 bases). The CDR3 loop spans 14 amino acids. The V end lost 5 bases, the J end lost 2 bases, and 10 bases lay between the germline ends. The CDR3 sequence: CASSNRVPGNTIYF. The DNA of the CDR3 is TGTGCCAGCAGTAACAGGGTTCCTGGAAACACCATATATTTT.

The chain carries TRBV5-1 and TRBJ1-2; tentative D call: TRBD1 (6 bases). V lost 2 bases and J lost 8, with 16 bases in between. CDR3 length: 14 amino acids. Germline values: CDR1 SGHRS, CDR2 YFSETQ. Here the CDR3 reads CASSLTGRQEGYTF. In nucleotides, the CDR3 is TGCGCCAGCAGCTTAACAGGGCGGCAAGAAGGCTACACCTTC.

The chain is built from TRBV7-2 and TRBJ2-5; no clear D gene. V was shortened by 2 bases and J by 3 bases, with 13 bases between the two germline ends. CDR1 and CDR2 from the germline V gene are SGHTA and FQGNSA. The CDR3 runs to 15 residues. The chain's CDR3 is CASSLRNAPKETQYF. In DNA form, the CDR3 reads TGTGCCAGCAGCTTACGGAACGCTCCGAAAGAGACCCAGTACTTC.

The rearrangement joins TRBV10-3 to TRBJ1-5, with a possible D match to TRBD1 (5 bases). Trimming took off 6 bases at V and 7 bases at J, with 19 bases between the two ends. Germline V gene sequence: CDR1 ENHRY, CDR2 SYGVKD. The CDR3 has 15 residues. The CDR3 sequence: CAISDSVGVTQPQHF. The CDR3 bases are TGTGCCATCAGCGACTCCGTGGGGGTGACCCAGCCCCAGCATTTT.

This clonotype was counted at least ten times. The chain recombines TRBV12-3 or TRBV12-4 with TRBJ2-7; D is perhaps TRBD1 (5 bases). The V end lost 6 bases, the J end lost 2 bases, and 14 bases lay between the germline ends. The CDR3 loop spans 14 amino acids. The CDR3 DNA reads as TGTGCCAGCAGACGTGAGACAGCAACCTACGAGCAGTACTTC. Encoded protein: CASRRETATYEQYF.

The V gene is TRBV30, the J gene TRBJ2-7; no clear D. Germline V CDR1 and CDR2: GTSNPN, SVGIG (reference sequence). The CDR3 extends over 11 amino acids. The ends were cut back, 3 bases at V and 6 bases at J, with 9 bases in the middle. DNA for the CDR3: TGTGCCTGGAGCCCTGGGGTCGAGCAGTACTTC. As protein: CAWSPGVEQYF.

This sequence joins TRBV9 and TRBJ1-5; D is ambiguous. The germline CDR1 and CDR2 sequences are SGDLS and YYNGEE. CDR3 length: 13 residues. Trimming stripped 0 bases from V and 3 bases from J, with 4 bases between. The CDR3 loop reads CASSVGTNQPQHF. The CDR3 nucleotides are TGTGCCAGCAGCGTAGGGACCAATCAGCCCCAGCATTTT.

The gene calls are TRBV7-8 and TRBJ2-7; D perhaps matches TRBD2 (5 bases). Trimming cost V 4 bases and J 2 bases, with 15 bases left between them. This CDR3 region has 15 residues. Looked up from germline, CDR1 is SGHVS and CDR2 is FQNEAQ. CDR3 nucleotides: TGTGCCAGCAGCTCCTCCCTAGCAGTAACCTACGAGCAGTACTTC. It yields the protein CASSSSLAVTYEQYF.